A selection of T cell receptor beta chains follows, all from one sample in a study of T cells after yellow fever vaccination. MiXCR, run by TCRdb on the 5' RACE reads, gives a single entry per CDR3 protein. The data contain 70,000 or so distinct CDR3 sequences, approximately 5% of them singletons. The sequences come from CD4+ T cells sorted from PBMCs, collected around 14 days after the first yellow fever vaccination. These TCRs come from a man aged 18 to 30 who received the YFV17D yellow fever vaccine. CDR3s include the opening cysteine and the closing phenylalanine or tryptophan. D genes are given only for firm matches. The listing skips clone size in some rows; elsewhere it reads once, few, many or a size class.

TRBJ1-6 | TRBD1 | many | TRBV5-4 | CASSFQGENSPLHF | TGTGCCAGCAGCTTTCAGGGGGAGAATTCACCCCTCCACTTT
TRBJ2-7 | TRBD1 | many | TRBV9 | CASSVGGTGSYEQYF | TGTGCCAGCAGCGTAGGTGGGACAGGGTCGTACGAGCAGTACTTC
TRBJ2-3 | NA | many | TRBV7-2 | CASSLGAGGGNTDTQYF | TGTGCCAGCAGCTTGGGGGCAGGGGGGGGGAACACAGATACGCAGTATTTT
TRBJ2-5 | TRBD2 | many | TRBV12-3/TRBV12-4 | CASRVSGGNQETQYF | TGTGCCAGCAGAGTTAGCGGGGGAAATCAAGAGACCCAGTACTTC
TRBJ1-6 | NA | many | TRBV20-1 | CSGRSSYNSPLHF | TGCAGTGGAAGGAGCTCCTATAATTCACCCCTCCACTTT
TRBJ2-1 | NA | many | TRBV7-7 | CASSSAWGGEQFF | TGTGCTAGCAGCTCGGCGTGGGGTGGTGAGCAGTTCTTC
TRBJ2-5 | NA | many | TRBV2 | CASSRDGYQETQYF | TGTGCCAGCAGCCGGGACGGGTACCAAGAGACCCAGTACTTC
TRBJ2-7 | NA | NA | TRBV4-2 | CARSPEVLYEQYF | TGTGCCAGGAGCCCCGAGGTCCTCTACGAGCAGTACTTC
TRBJ2-7 | TRBD2 | many | TRBV4-3 | CASSLRLAEGYEQYF | TGCGCCAGCAGCCTTCGACTAGCTGAGGGATACGAGCAGTACTTC
TRBJ1-1 | NA | many | TRBV20-1 | CSAARQLNTEAFF | TGCAGTGCTGCAAGACAGTTGAACACTGAAGCTTTCTTT
TRBJ1-5 | NA | NA | TRBV7-2 | CASSSFSGQPQHF | TGTGCCAGCAGCTCCTTCTCAGGCCAGCCCCAGCATTTT
TRBJ2-1 | TRBD2 | many | TRBV20-1 | CSAAGGKLNEQFF | TGCAGTGCCGCGGGGGGGAAACTAAATGAGCAGTTCTTC
TRBJ1-1 | TRBD1 | many | TRBV7-8 | CASSLVGGLMNTEAFF | TGTGCCAGCAGCTTAGTAGGGGGCCTTATGAACACTGAAGCTTTCTTT
TRBJ2-6 | NA | many | TRBV2 | CASNRDASGANVLTF | TGTGCCAGCAACAGGGACGCATCTGGGGCCAACGTCCTGACTTTC